Sequencing of this T cell receptor (beta chain) was carried out in a study of shared T cell receptors in the human thymus. Sequencing used immunoSEQ multiplex PCR; TCRdb keeps in-frame clones, though not all of them. Of some 640,000 clones listed, 70% to 90% are singletons. This sample also appeared in a second study, on human thymus T cells.

This TCR derives from a boy under two years old with a congenital heart defect. Sequencing input: thymocytes.

CDR3 region: CASSETSAEQYF. The CDR3 DNA is TGTGCCAGCAGTGAAACAAGCGCCGAGCAGTACTTC. The chain joins TRBV6-1 to TRBJ2-7; no reliable D call. Germline values: CDR1 MNHNS, CDR2 SASEGT. V was pared by 2 bases and J by 6 bases, with 8 bases between. The CDR3 sequence is 12 residues long.